This T cell receptor (beta chain) was identified in a study of T cells in Graves' hyperthyroidism and ophthalmopathy. The study, taken as a whole, reports: By a 13 V-J model, ophthalmopathy was set apart from stable hyperthyroidism. Most thyroid clonotypes with frequency above 0.001 were detected in blood.

Amplification of TCR beta CDR3 regions was performed using RNA transcripts as template. The TCR CDR3 first-round RT-PCR relied on the HTBI primer set. MiXCR, run by TCRdb on the multiplex PCR reads, gives a single entry per CDR3 protein. The data show over 700,000 distinct CDR3 sequences, around 20% seen once. Initially, at the first diagnosis of hyperthyroidism and before any ophthalmopathy symptoms, blood was sampled. This CDR3 region has 14 residues. Germline assignment: CDR1 DFQATT and CDR2 SNEGSKA (reference sequence). Trimming took 0 bases from V and 1 from J, leaving 9 bases between them. This clonotype was detected only a few times. Its antigen is not identified.

The TCR comes from a woman between 50 and 59 years old with Graves' hyperthyroidism that later progressed to Graves' ophthalmopathy. Sequencing was done on a sample of blood. The gene calls are TRBV20-1 and TRBJ1-1; D perhaps matches TRBD1 (5 bases). The CDR3, as DNA: TGCAGTGCTAGAGATCCAGGGCGGAACACTGAAGCTTTCTTT. Encoded protein: CSARDPGRNTEAFF.